This passage covers 26 T cell receptor beta chains from one sample sequenced in a study of vaccination effects on CD4 cells after COVID-19. Clones were sequenced by immunoSEQ multiplex PCR, and TCRdb holds only the in-frame ones, with some missing. The sample yields tens of thousands of clones, 55% to 75% seen once. No antigen is known for these receptors. Expansion of antigen-specific CD4+ T cells with viral peptide pools was carried out by the ViraFEST assay before sequencing. The culture ran for approximately 9 days before CD4+ T cells were isolated. Nucleocapsid antibodies stayed negative before and after vaccination, showing no earlier SARS-CoV-2 infection. Source: CD4+ T cells from PBMCs cultured with HCoV-OC43 spike peptides, taken before COVID-19 vaccination. Noted subset: HCoV-OC43 spike overlapping peptide pool stimulation. Receptors were obtained from a human donor who received a COVID-19 vaccine.

The rearrangement links TRBV28 to TRBJ1-2; TRBD1 might be the D (6 bases). Germline CDR1 and CDR2: MDHEN and SYDVKM. V lost 4 bases and J 6 bases, leaving 18 bases between the germline ends. This CDR3 has 15 residues. CDR3 DNA: TGTGCCAGCAGTTCGGCACAGGGTGGTAGTAATGGCTACACCTTC. Protein: CASSSAQGGSNGYTF.

The rearrangement links TRBV28 to TRBJ1-1; D possibly corresponds to TRBD1 (6 bases). Deletions cut 3 bases from V and 2 bases from J, with 16 bases between. The V gene's germline CDR1 is MDHEN and CDR2 SYDVKM. The CDR3 length is 16 residues. CDR3 protein: CASSFSLRQDNTEAFF. The DNA for the CDR3 is TGTGCCAGCAGTTTCTCCCTCCGACAGGACAACACTGAAGCTTTCTTT. Variable domain in full (rest from reference TRBV28 and TRBJ1-1): DVKVTQSSRYLVKRTGEKVFLECVQDMDHENMFWYRQDPGLGLRLIYFSYDVKMKEKGDIPEGYSVSREKKERFSLILESASTNQTSMYLCASSFSLRQDNTEAFFGQGTRLTVV.

This sequence joins TRBV18 and TRBJ1-2, with D perhaps TRBD1 (5 bases). Germline-derived CDR1 and CDR2 are KGHSH and LQKENI. The CDR3 is 14 residues long. V shed 0 bases and J shed 8 bases, with 13 bases lying between them. CDR3 nucleotides: TGTGCCAGCTCACCACCCTCACAGGCAACGGGCTACACCTTC. It yields the protein CASSPPSQATGYTF.

The chain has TRBV4-1 and TRBJ1-5; D gene uncertain. Between the trimmed V and J ends, which lost 0 bases and 9 bases, there was a span of 15 bases. CDR3 length equals 15 residues. The germline V gene encodes CDR1 MGHRA and CDR2 YSYEKL. As DNA, the CDR3 is TGCGCCAGCAGCCAAGAGGGCCCGCGGAGTTCGCCCCAGCATTTT. Its protein is CASSQEGPRSSPQHF.

The rearrangement uses TRBV9 and TRBJ2-1; D call uncertain. V was trimmed by 0 bases and J by 10 bases, leaving 11 bases between them. The V gene's germline CDR1 is SGDLS and CDR2 YYNGEE. This CDR3 region has 13 residues. The CDR3 nucleotides read TGTGCCAGCAGCGTAGTCGTATCCGGGGAGCAGTTCTTC. Translation: CASSVVVSGEQFF.

This clone has only a few counts. The V gene is TRBV6-2 or TRBV6-3, the J gene TRBJ1-5, with 8 bases matching TRBD1. Per germline, CDR1 MNHEY and CDR2 SVGEGT. The length of the CDR3 is 16 residues. V gave up 5 bases and J gave up 2 bases; unmatched junction bases: 8. The CDR3 nucleotides read TGTGCCAGCAGTCGCCCAGGGGGCTCAGGCAATCAGCCCCAGCATTTT. Amino acid sequence: CASSRPGGSGNQPQHF.

This clone was counted between two and nine times. J is TRBJ1-6 and V is TRBV27, with 9 nucleotides matching TRBD1. Germline V CDR1 and CDR2: MNHEY, SMNVEV (reference sequence). Losses at the gene ends were 6 bases for V and 8 bases for J; bases not matched to a gene: 5. This CDR3 comprises 14 residues. The CDR3 nucleotides read TGTGCCAGCAGCATCCGGGACAGGGATTCACCCCTCCACTTT. Translated, it gives CASSIRDRDSPLHF.

The rearrangement links TRBV3-1 (or the pseudogene TRBV3-2) to TRBJ1-2; D gene ambiguous. The germline gives CDR1 LGHDT, CDR2 YNNKEL (reference sequence). This CDR3 has 11 amino acids. V lost 5 bases to trimming and J lost 8 bases, with 9 bases between them. Written as DNA, the CDR3 is TGTGCCAGCAGCAGTACCAAGGGCTACACCTTC. Amino acid sequence: CASSSTKGYTF.

This chain uses TRBV11-2 with TRBJ2-2, with TRBD1 as a possible D gene (5 bases). The CDR3 contains 15 residues. CDR1 is SGHAT, CDR2 FQNNGV, per germline. The V end lost 1 base, the J end lost 6 bases, and 12 bases lay between the germline ends. CDR3 DNA: TGTGCCAGCAGCTTAGCGGCAGGGCCTGCCGGGGAGCTGTTTTTT. It encodes CASSLAAGPAGELFF.

The chain has TRBV3-1 (or the pseudogene TRBV3-2) and TRBJ2-2; D remains unclear. The V end was cut by 8 bases, the J end by 5 bases, with 15 bases between. CDR3 length: 14 amino acids. Germline CDR1 is LGHDT and CDR2 is YNNKEL (reference sequence). The CDR3 bases are TGTGCCAGCTGCGCCGGGCCACATACCGGGGAGCTGTTTTTT. Its protein is CASCAGPHTGELFF.

The CDR3 spells CASRGGRDEQFF. As DNA, the CDR3 is TGTGCCAGTAGGGGGGGACGGGATGAGCAGTTCTTC. The chain links TRBV19 to TRBJ2-1; D is perhaps TRBD2 (6 bases). Germline values: CDR1 LNHDA, CDR2 SQIVND (reference sequence). V lost 6 bases and J 8 bases, leaving 11 bases between the germline ends. The CDR3 runs to 12 residues.

This clone has only one observation. The chain links TRBV30 to TRBJ2-2; 12 positions agree with TRBD2. This CDR3 contains 16 residues. CDR1 is GTSNPN and CDR2 is SVGIG in the germline V gene (reference sequence). Germline trimming cut 5 bases from V and 3 bases from J; bases unmatched to any gene: 7. Written as DNA, the CDR3 is TGTGCCTGGGCGACTAGCGGGAGTGTACACACCGGGGAGCTGTTTTTT. It codes for CAWATSGSVHTGELFF. The variable domain in full, with the rest retrieved from reference TRBV30 and TRBJ2-2, is SQTIHQWPATLVQPVGSPLSLECTVEGTSNPNLYWYRQAAGRGLQLLFYSVGIGQISSEVPQNLSASRPQDRQFILSSKKLLLSDSGFYLCAWATSGSVHTGELFFGEGSRLTVL.

This chain uses TRBV28 with TRBJ2-3; D gene ambiguous. Trimming stripped 0 bases from V and 2 bases from J, with 9 bases between. This CDR3 spans 15 amino acids. Germline CDR1 MDHEN, CDR2 SYDVKM. This chain's CDR3 is CASSLWTGNTDTQYF. DNA for the CDR3: TGTGCCAGCAGTTTATGGACCGGAAACACAGATACGCAGTATTTT.

The rearrangement links TRBV2 to TRBJ2-3; 7 bases line up with TRBD2. This CDR3 is 15 amino acids long. CDR1 is SNHLY and CDR2 is FYNNEI in the germline V gene. J was trimmed by 6 bases and V by 4 bases; bases with no gene match: 10. The chain's CDR3 is CASSGTGGSWDTQYF. The CDR3 bases are TGTGCCAGCAGTGGGACGGGCGGGAGTTGGGATACGCAGTATTTT.

This clone turned up a few times. The rearrangement joins TRBV10-3 to TRBJ1-1; no clear D. V was pared by 0 bases and J by 2 bases, with 1 base between. Germline-derived CDR1 and CDR2 are ENHRY and SYGVKD. This CDR3 spans 12 amino acids. DNA of the CDR3: TGTGCCATCAGTGAGTCTAACACTGAAGCTTTCTTT. Translated: CAISESNTEAFF.

This clone was observed a handful of times. The chain links TRBV7-2 to TRBJ2-7; TRBD2 is a possible D gene (6 bases). Germline V gene lookup returns CDR1 SGHTA and CDR2 FQGNSA. Trimming stripped 5 bases from V and 2 bases from J, with 13 bases between. This CDR3 has 14 amino acids. The CDR3 bases are TGTGCCAGCAGCCCAGGTTGGGGGGCCTACGAGCAGTACTTC. Translated: CASSPGWGAYEQYF. Complete variable domain (other parts from reference TRBV7-2 and TRBJ2-7): GAGVSQSPSNKVTEKGKDVELRCDPISGHTALYWYRQSLGQGLEFLIYFQGNSAPDKSGLPSDRFSAERTGGSVSTLTIQRTQQEDSAVYLCASSPGWGAYEQYFGPGTRLTVT.

V usage is TRBV19 and J usage is TRBJ2-1; 8 nucleotides match TRBD1. The CDR3 is 14 residues long. The trim removed 2 bases at V and 4 bases at J, leaving 1 base unmatched. Germline V CDR1 and CDR2: LNHDA, SQIVND (reference sequence). The CDR3 loop is CASSIRDRYNEQFF. The CDR3, as DNA: TGTGCCAGTAGTATAAGGGACAGGTACAATGAGCAGTTCTTC.

The chain recombines TRBV28 with TRBJ1-5; a weak D match, TRBD1 (6 bases). The germline V and J ends were trimmed by 8 bases and 7 bases, with 18 bases remaining between them. The CDR3 is 14 residues long. Germline V gives CDR1 MDHEN, CDR2 SYDVKM. The CDR3 coding sequence is TGTGCCAGCCAAGCAGGGGCCCTAGGGCAGCCCCAGCATTTT. Protein: CASQAGALGQPQHF. Filled out from reference TRBV28 and TRBJ1-5, the complete variable domain reads DVKVTQSSRYLVKRTGEKVFLECVQDMDHENMFWYRQDPGLGLRLIYFSYDVKMKEKGDIPEGYSVSREKKERFSLILESASTNQTSMYLCASQAGALGQPQHFGDGTRLSIL.

CDR3 region: CASSMGQSYNEQFF. The CDR3 nucleotides read TGTGCCAGTAGTATGGGGCAGAGTTACAATGAGCAGTTCTTC. This chain joins TRBV19 and TRBJ2-1; weak D call: TRBD1 (5 bases). The CDR3 covers 14 residues. Germline V CDR1 and CDR2: LNHDA, SQIVND (reference sequence). Trimming left V 3 bases short and J 4 bases short, with 10 bases between.

This chain joins TRBV28 and TRBJ1-1; 8 nucleotides line up with TRBD1. After removal of 1 base from V and 5 bases from J, the junction contained 3 bases not matched to a gene. The CDR3 spans 14 residues. Per germline, CDR1 MDHEN and CDR2 SYDVKM. For the CDR3, the DNA is TGTGCCAGCAGTTTATCGACAGGGGTGACTGAAGCTTTCTTT. It specifies CASSLSTGVTEAFF.

The CDR3 region has the DNA TGTGCCTACCGACGCGGGACTTATTATGGCTACACCTTC. Translation: CAYRRGTYYGYTF. The chain recombines TRBV6-5 with TRBJ1-2; perhaps TRBD1 as D (5 bases). CDR1 MNHEY and CDR2 SVGAGI come from the germline V gene. The length of the CDR3 is 13 residues. Trimming took 11 bases from V and 5 from J, leaving 18 bases between them.

The rearrangement links TRBV27 to TRBJ2-1; TRBD2 might be the D (5 bases). Germline values: CDR1 MNHEY, CDR2 SMNVEV (reference sequence). This CDR3 is built from 16 residues. V was trimmed by 8 bases and J by 8 bases, leaving 25 bases between them. Here the CDR3 reads CASSRLPQIAADEQFF. DNA for the CDR3: TGTGCCAGCTCGCGACTACCCCAGATCGCGGCGGATGAGCAGTTCTTC.

CDR3 loop: CASRMGQGPNIQYF. The DNA of the CDR3 is TGTGCCAGCAGGATGGGACAGGGTCCAAACATTCAGTACTTC. The chain recombines TRBV7-9 with TRBJ2-4, with 9 nucleotides matching TRBD1. The germline CDR1 and CDR2 sequences are SEHNR and FQNEAQ (reference sequence). The CDR3 runs to 14 residues. V trimming: 6 bases; J trimming: 6 bases; junction bases outside the gene matches: 6.

This clone is medium-sized within its sample. The V call is TRBV19, the J call TRBJ1-1; D not resolved. The CDR3 spans 13 residues. CDR1 and CDR2 from the germline V gene are LNHDA and SQIVND (reference sequence). Trimming cost V 6 bases and J 10 bases, with 18 bases left between them. CDR3 in DNA: TGTGCCAGTAGGATTAATGACCGGGGTGCAGCTTTCTTT. Protein: CASRINDRGAAFF.

The chain couples TRBV19 to TRBJ2-5; TRBD1 matches 7 bases. The germline V gene encodes CDR1 LNHDA and CDR2 SQIVND (reference sequence). J gave up 5 bases and V 4 bases, and 7 bases lay outside the gene matches. This CDR3 spans 14 amino acids. For the CDR3, the DNA is TGTGCCAGTAGTACCACCGGGACAGTGGAGACCCAGTACTTC. Translation gives CASSTTGTVETQYF.

This clone was seen once. This chain joins TRBV19 and TRBJ1-1; D may be TRBD1 (5 bases). CDR3 size: 14 residues. Germline loops: CDR1 LNHDA, CDR2 SQIVND (reference sequence). The V end lost 8 bases, the J end lost 1 base, and 14 bases lay between the germline ends. CDR3 sequence reads: CASGPQAQNTEAFF. The CDR3 bases are TGTGCCAGTGGACCACAGGCCCAGAACACTGAAGCTTTCTTT. Using reference TRBV19 and TRBJ1-1 for the parts outside the CDR3, the full variable domain is DGGITQSPKYLFRKEGQNVTLSCEQNLNHDAMYWYRQDPGQGLRLIYYSQIVNDFQKGDIAEGYSVSREKKESFPLTVTSAQKNPTAFYLCASGPQAQNTEAFFGQGTRLTVV.